These T cell receptor beta chains were read from a single sample in a study of shared clonotypes between healthy human individuals. Repertoires were generated with immunoSEQ multiplex PCR, while TCRdb's copy carries only in-frame clones and drops some. The profile covers millions of clones, with about 95% appearing a single time and 0.9% to 1.4% taken by the ten largest. The material sequenced was naive CD8+ T cells sorted from blood. The receptor set was obtained from a man aged 18 to 30 in good health. Both conserved end residues are part of each CDR3. A D gene is named only where the DNA matches it firmly. Clone size is stated in some rows and not others, as once, few, many or a class when expanded.

D: TRBD1; J: TRBJ1-2; size: .; V: TRBV7-8; CDR3: CASSQYPGQGRRGYTF; DNA: TGTGCCAGCAGCCAATATCCGGGACAGGGAAGGCGAGGCTACACCTTC
D: TRBD1; J: TRBJ2-7; size: once; V: TRBV9; CDR3: CASSGTESTGIEQYF; DNA: TGTGCCAGCAGCGGGACCGAATCGACAGGGATCGAGCAGTACTTC
D: .; J: TRBJ2-1; size: .; V: TRBV2; CDR3: CASSEAPRLGEQFF; DNA: TGTGCCAGCAGTGAAGCGCCTAGACTCGGGGAGCAGTTCTTC
D: .; J: TRBJ1-5; size: .; V: TRBV6-1; CDR3: CASSDDGFNQPQHF; DNA: TGTGCCAGCAGTGATGACGGGTTCAATCAGCCCCAGCATTTT
D: .; J: TRBJ2-7; size: .; V: TRBV27; CDR3: CASSLEKGWDEQYF; DNA: TGTGCCAGCAGTTTAGAGAAGGGCTGGGACGAGCAGTACTTC
D: .; J: TRBJ1-1; size: .; V: TRBV27; CDR3: CASSLALNTEAFF; DNA: TGTGCCAGCAGTTTAGCACTGAACACTGAAGCTTTCTTT
D: .; J: TRBJ2-1; size: .; V: TRBV6-5; CDR3: CASSYLTGNEQFF; DNA: TGTGCCAGCAGTTACCTCACGGGTAATGAGCAGTTCTTC
D: .; J: TRBJ1-2; size: once; V: TRBV20-1; CDR3: CSGNNYGYTF; DNA: TGCAGCGGGAATAACTATGGCTACACCTTC
D: TRBD2; J: TRBJ2-1; size: .; V: TRBV27; CDR3: CASSPPLAVNYNEQFF; DNA: TGTGCCAGCAGTCCACCACTAGCGGTTAACTACAATGAGCAGTTCTTC
D: TRBD2; J: TRBJ2-1; size: .; V: TRBV30; CDR3: CAWTGLAYNEQFF; DNA: TGTGCCTGGACCGGACTAGCTTACAATGAGCAGTTCTTC
D: TRBD1; J: TRBJ2-1; size: .; V: TRBV2; CDR3: CASSEGQTGQGDEQFF; DNA: TGTGCCAGCAGTGAAGGTCAAACGGGACAGGGGGATGAGCAGTTCTTC
D: TRBD2; J: TRBJ2-7; size: .; V: TRBV4-1; CDR3: CASSHLAGTSYEQYF; DNA: TGCGCCAGCAGCCATCTAGCGGGGACGTCCTACGAGCAGTACTTC
D: .; J: TRBJ2-7; size: .; V: TRBV29-1; CDR3: CSVVDRTVYEQYF; DNA: TGCAGCGTTGTGGATAGAACTGTCTACGAGCAGTACTTC
D: .; J: TRBJ1-1; size: .; V: TRBV11-2; CDR3: CASSLSAHTEAFF; DNA: TGTGCCAGCAGCTTAAGTGCTCACACTGAAGCTTTCTTT
D: .; J: TRBJ1-5; size: .; V: TRBV4-1; CDR3: CASSLTPTAEPQHF; DNA: TGCGCCAGCAGCCTGACCCCTACAGCGGAGCCCCAGCATTTT
D: .; J: TRBJ2-1; size: .; V: TRBV5-8; CDR3: CASSLTGSSYNEQFF; DNA: TGTGCCAGCAGCCTGACTGGGAGCTCCTACAATGAGCAGTTCTTC
D: .; J: TRBJ1-1; size: .; V: TRBV5-1; CDR3: CASSDPGLNTEAFF; DNA: TGCGCCAGCAGCGATCCGGGGTTGAACACTGAAGCTTTCTTT
D: TRBD1; J: TRBJ2-1; size: .; V: TRBV7-9; CDR3: CASSLGQGPYNEQFF; DNA: TGTGCCAGCAGCCTCGGACAGGGTCCGTACAATGAGCAGTTCTTC
D: .; J: TRBJ2-7; size: .; V: TRBV2; CDR3: CASSDFRNEQYF; DNA: TGTGCCAGCAGTGATTTCCGGAACGAGCAGTACTTC
D: .; J: TRBJ2-7; size: .; V: TRBV19; CDR3: CATSEGYEQYF; DNA: TGTGCCACTAGCGAGGGTTACGAGCAGTACTTC
D: TRBD2; J: TRBJ2-3; size: .; V: TRBV7-9; CDR3: CASSFPGREAASTDTQYF; DNA: TGTGCCAGCAGCTTCCCAGGGCGGGAGGCTGCCAGCACAGATACGCAGTATTTT
D: .; J: TRBJ2-7; size: few; V: TRBV27; CDR3: CASSSSGRTYEQYF; DNA: TGTGCCAGCTCGAGCTCGGGAAGGACCTACGAGCAGTACTTC
D: .; J: TRBJ2-3; size: .; V: TRBV28; CDR3: CASTATDMTDTQYF; DNA: TGTGCCAGCACCGCGACAGACATGACAGATACGCAGTATTTT
D: .; J: TRBJ1-1; size: .; V: TRBV9; CDR3: CASSPWGAGTEAFF; DNA: TGTGCCAGCAGCCCGTGGGGGGCAGGCACTGAAGCTTTCTTT
D: .; J: TRBJ2-5; size: .; V: TRBV5-4; CDR3: CASRLGGGKETQYF; DNA: TGTGCCAGCAGACTAGGAGGGGGCAAAGAGACCCAGTACTTC
D: .; J: TRBJ2-4; size: .; V: TRBV15; CDR3: CATSREGAGIAKNIQYF; DNA: TGTGCCACCAGCAGAGAAGGGGCTGGGATAGCCAAAAACATTCAGTACTTC
D: .; J: TRBJ2-5; size: .; V: TRBV27; CDR3: CASGGSDVQETQYF; DNA: TGTGCCAGCGGGGGGTCAGACGTCCAAGAGACCCAGTACTTC
D: TRBD2; J: TRBJ2-1; size: .; V: TRBV5-1; CDR3: CASLGGDNEQFF; DNA: TGCGCCAGCCTCGGGGGGGACAATGAGCAGTTCTTC
D: TRBD2; J: TRBJ2-5; size: .; V: TRBV29-1; CDR3: CSVEGLLAGGKSIFQETQYF; DNA: TGCAGCGTGGAAGGGCTACTAGCGGGGGGGAAAAGCATATTCCAAGAGACCCAGTACTTC
D: TRBD2; J: TRBJ2-1; size: .; V: TRBV6-7; CDR3: CASRAPGLAGGSPLENEQFF; DNA: TGTGCCAGCAGAGCTCCGGGACTAGCGGGGGGGAGCCCTCTAGAAAATGAGCAGTTCTTC
D: .; J: TRBJ1-1; size: .; V: TRBV7-9; CDR3: CASRQGLMNTEAFF; DNA: TGTGCCAGCAGACAGGGACTGATGAACACTGAAGCTTTCTTT
D: .; J: TRBJ1-5; size: .; V: TRBV30; CDR3: CAWNPRGVHNQPQHF; DNA: TGTGCCTGGAACCCCAGAGGGGTACACAATCAGCCCCAGCATTTT
D: TRBD1; J: TRBJ1-2; size: .; V: TRBV10-3; CDR3: CAISGGSQGQGNYGYTF; DNA: TGTGCCATCAGCGGTGGGAGCCAGGGACAGGGAAACTATGGCTACACCTTC
D: .; J: TRBJ2-7; size: .; V: TRBV10-3; CDR3: CATSPTGGPYEQYF; DNA: TGTGCCACCAGCCCGACAGGCGGGCCCTACGAGCAGTACTTC
D: TRBD2; J: TRBJ2-3; size: .; V: TRBV7-9; CDR3: CASSFQTSGASTDTQYF; DNA: TGTGCCAGCAGCTTCCAGACTAGCGGGGCTAGCACAGATACGCAGTATTTT
D: .; J: TRBJ2-2; size: .; V: TRBV27; CDR3: CASSFNRNTGELFF; DNA: TGTGCCAGCAGTTTCAACAGAAACACCGGGGAGCTGTTTTTT